Listed below are T cell receptor beta chains from one sample, sequenced in a study of blood T cells in healthy people across ages. TCRdb ran MiXCR on the 5' RACE reads and lists one entry per CDR3 protein. This sample has around 800,000 distinct CDR3 sequences; about 46% occur once, and the top ten carry 15% to 20%. Sequencing was performed on blood. The receptors shown here come from a man older than 75 in good health. Both conserved end residues are part of each CDR3. Size tells how often a clone was seen (once, few, many) or the class of an expanded clone, and some rows leave it out.

V	J	size	CDR3
TRBV5-1	TRBJ2-5	few	CASSLKTNQETQYF
TRBV20-1	.	.	CSASLRQETQFF
TRBV29-1	TRBJ2-5	.	CSVEGSSQETRYF
TRBV7-2	TRBJ2-5	.	CASSVVPSAREQYF
TRBV12-3/TRBV12-4	TRBJ1-1	.	CASSLGRGGNMNTEAFF
TRBV7-3	TRBJ1-6	few	CASSATGTDSPLHF
TRBV7-9	.	.	CASSEVAGTVSYEQYF
TRBV9	TRBJ2-7	.	CASSVSWDHGEQYF
TRBV28	TRBJ2-5	.	CASSLPLEGLETQYF
TRBV7-9	TRBJ1-2	few	CASSLGSAGGNYYGYTF
TRBV5-5	TRBJ2-5	.	CASSLATGSWEQYF
TRBV7-2	TRBJ2-1	.	CASSPPSGIYNEQFF
TRBV5-1	TRBJ1-1	.	CASSPAPHNTVNTEAFF
TRBV6-6	TRBJ1-1	once	CASSYSRDMSEAFF
TRBV7-2	TRBJ1-5	.	CASSLGNVGNWFQHF
TRBV20-1	TRBJ1-6	.	CSARVSSRVGSPLHF
TRBV4-2	TRBJ2-3	.	CASSQVVAGGPKDTQYF
TRBV18	TRBJ1-2	few	CASSPGQIVYGYTF